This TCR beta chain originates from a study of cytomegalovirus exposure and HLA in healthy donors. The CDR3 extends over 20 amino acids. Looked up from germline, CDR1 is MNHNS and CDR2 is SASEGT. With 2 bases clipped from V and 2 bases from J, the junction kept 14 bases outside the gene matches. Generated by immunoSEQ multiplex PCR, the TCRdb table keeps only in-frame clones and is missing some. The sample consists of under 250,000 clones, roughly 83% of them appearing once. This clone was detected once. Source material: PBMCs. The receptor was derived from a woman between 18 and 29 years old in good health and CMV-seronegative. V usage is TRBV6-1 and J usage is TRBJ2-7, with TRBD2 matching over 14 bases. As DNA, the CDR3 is TGTGCCAGCAGTGAAATGAGGGACAGGGGGACTAGCGGGAGACCCTACGAGCAGTACTTC. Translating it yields CASSEMRDRGTSGRPYEQYF.